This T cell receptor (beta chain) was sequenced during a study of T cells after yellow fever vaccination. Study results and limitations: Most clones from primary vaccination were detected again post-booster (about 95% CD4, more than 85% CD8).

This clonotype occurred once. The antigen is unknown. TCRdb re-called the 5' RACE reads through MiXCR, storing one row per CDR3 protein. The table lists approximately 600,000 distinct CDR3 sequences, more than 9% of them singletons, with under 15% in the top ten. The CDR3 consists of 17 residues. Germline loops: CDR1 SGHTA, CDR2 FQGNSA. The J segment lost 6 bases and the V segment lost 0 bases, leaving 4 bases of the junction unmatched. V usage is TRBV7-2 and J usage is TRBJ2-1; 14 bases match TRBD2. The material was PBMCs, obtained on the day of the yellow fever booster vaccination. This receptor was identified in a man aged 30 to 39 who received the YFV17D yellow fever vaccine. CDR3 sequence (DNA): TGTGCCAGCAGCTTAGCTTGGGGACTAGCGGGAGTCAATGAGCAGTTCTTC. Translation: CASSLAWGLAGVNEQFF.